This T cell receptor beta chain came from a study of human T cells and chemical hapten exposure. Study observations and caveats: Significantly more large CDR3 similarity clusters arose among expanded TCRs than among controls.

Trimming removed 1 base at V and 2 bases at J, with 11 bases between. The CDR3 loop spans 15 amino acids. Germline CDR1 reads LGHDT; CDR2 reads YNNKEL (reference sequence). This clonotype showed up just a few times. Its antigen is not known. Stated time point: pre-sensitization, week 0. The treatment: therapeutic diphenylcyclopropenone sensitization with weekly scalp DPC. Via MiXCR, TCRdb re-called the RACE reads, giving one row per CDR3 protein. The sample shows about 300,000 distinct CDR3 sequences, about 5% of them seen only once. The chain uses TRBV3-1 and TRBJ2-5; TRBD1 or TRBD2 may be the D gene (5 bases each). Specimen: whole blood, collected in connection with sensitization to the hapten diphenylcyclopropenone (DPC). The TCR sequence derives from a woman younger than 30 with alopecia areata. Some clones in this sample may be carry-over from other donors' samples. For the CDR3, the DNA is TGTGCCAGCAGCCAAGCACCGGGACGGCAAGAGACCCAGTACTTC. This sequence encodes CASSQAPGRQETQYF.